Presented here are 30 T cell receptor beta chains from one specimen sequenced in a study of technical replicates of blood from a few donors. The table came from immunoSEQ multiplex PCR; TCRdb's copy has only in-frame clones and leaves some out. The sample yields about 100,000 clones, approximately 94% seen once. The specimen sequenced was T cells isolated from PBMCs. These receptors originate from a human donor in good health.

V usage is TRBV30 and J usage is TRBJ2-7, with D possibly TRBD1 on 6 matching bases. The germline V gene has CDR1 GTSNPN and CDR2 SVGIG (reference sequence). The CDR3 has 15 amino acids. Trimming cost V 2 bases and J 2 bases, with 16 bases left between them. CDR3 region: CAWSKLTGRAYEQYF. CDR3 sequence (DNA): TGTGCCTGGAGTAAACTGACAGGAAGGGCCTACGAGCAGTACTTC.

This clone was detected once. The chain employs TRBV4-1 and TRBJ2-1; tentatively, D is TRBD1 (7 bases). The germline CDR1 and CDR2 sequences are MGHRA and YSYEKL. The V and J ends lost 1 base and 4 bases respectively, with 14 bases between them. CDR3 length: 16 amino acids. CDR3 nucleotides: TGCGCCAGCAGCCAAGTCAGGGGGGAGTTGTACAATGAGCAGTTCTTC. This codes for CASSQVRGELYNEQFF.

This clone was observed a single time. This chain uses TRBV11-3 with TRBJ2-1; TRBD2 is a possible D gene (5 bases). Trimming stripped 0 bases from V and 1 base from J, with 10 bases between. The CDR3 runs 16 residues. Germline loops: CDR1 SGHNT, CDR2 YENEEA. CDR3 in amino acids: CASSLDVGASYNEQFF. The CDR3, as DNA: TGTGCCAGCAGCTTAGACGTGGGAGCGTCCTACAATGAGCAGTTCTTC. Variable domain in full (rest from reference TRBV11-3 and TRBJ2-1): EAGVVQSPRYKIIEKKQPVAFWCNPISGHNTLYWYLQNLGQGPELLIRYENEEAVDDSQLPKDRFSAERLKGVDSTLKIQPAELGDSAVYLCASSLDVGASYNEQFFGPGTRLTVL.

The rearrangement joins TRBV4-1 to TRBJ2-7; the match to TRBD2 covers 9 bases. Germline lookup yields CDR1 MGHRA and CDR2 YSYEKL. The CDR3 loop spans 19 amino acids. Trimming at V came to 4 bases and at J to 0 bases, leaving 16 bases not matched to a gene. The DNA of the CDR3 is TGCGCCAGCAGCCCCCTGGGCGGCGGGAGGGCCGGGTCCTCCTACGAGCAGTACTTC. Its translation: CASSPLGGGRAGSSYEQYF.

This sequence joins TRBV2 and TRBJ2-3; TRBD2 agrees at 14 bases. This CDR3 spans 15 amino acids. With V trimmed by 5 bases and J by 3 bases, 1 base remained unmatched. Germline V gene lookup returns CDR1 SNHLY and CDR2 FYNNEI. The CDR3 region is CASSRTSGGTDTQYF. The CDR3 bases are TGTGCCAGCAGTAGGACTAGCGGGGGGACAGATACGCAGTATTTT.

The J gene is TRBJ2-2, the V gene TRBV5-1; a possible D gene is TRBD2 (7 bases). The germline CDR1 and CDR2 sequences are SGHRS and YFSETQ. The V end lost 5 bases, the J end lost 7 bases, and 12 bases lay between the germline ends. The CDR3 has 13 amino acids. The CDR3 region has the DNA TGCGCCAGCAGACGAGGGGGGGACGGGGAGCTGTTTTTT. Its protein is CASRRGGDGELFF. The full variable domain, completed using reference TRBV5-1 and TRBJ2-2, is KAGVTQTPRYLIKTRGQQVTLSCSPISGHRSVSWYQQTPGQGLQFLFEYFSETQRNKGNFPGRFSGRQFSNSRSEMNVSTLELGDSALYLCASRRGGDGELFFGEGSRLTVL.

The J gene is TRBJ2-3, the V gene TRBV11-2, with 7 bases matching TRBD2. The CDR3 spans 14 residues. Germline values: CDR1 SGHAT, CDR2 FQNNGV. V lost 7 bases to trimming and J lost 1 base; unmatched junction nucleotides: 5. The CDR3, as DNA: TGTGCCAGCACCCAGGGAGGGGGCACAGATACGCAGTATTTT. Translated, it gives CASTQGGGTDTQYF.

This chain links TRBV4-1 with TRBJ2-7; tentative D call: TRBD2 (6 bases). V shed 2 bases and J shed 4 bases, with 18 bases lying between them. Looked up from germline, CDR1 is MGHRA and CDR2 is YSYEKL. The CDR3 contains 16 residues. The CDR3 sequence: CASSQLAGTHVYEQYF. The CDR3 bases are TGCGCCAGCAGCCAATTGGCGGGAACCCATGTATACGAGCAGTACTTC.

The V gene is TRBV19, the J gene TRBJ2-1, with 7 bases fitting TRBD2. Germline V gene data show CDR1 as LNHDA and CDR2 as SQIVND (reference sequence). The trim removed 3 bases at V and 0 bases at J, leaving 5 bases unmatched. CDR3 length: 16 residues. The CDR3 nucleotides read TGTGCCAGTAGTATCGGGCGGGGGAGCTCCTACAATGAGCAGTTCTTC. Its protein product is CASSIGRGSSYNEQFF.

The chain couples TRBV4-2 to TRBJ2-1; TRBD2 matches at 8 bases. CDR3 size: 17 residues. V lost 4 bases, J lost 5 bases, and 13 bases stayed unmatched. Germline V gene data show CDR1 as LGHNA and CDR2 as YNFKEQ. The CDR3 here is CASSRRPLAGSNNEQFF. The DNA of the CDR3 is TGTGCCAGCAGCCGGCGCCCTCTAGCGGGCAGTAACAATGAGCAGTTCTTC.

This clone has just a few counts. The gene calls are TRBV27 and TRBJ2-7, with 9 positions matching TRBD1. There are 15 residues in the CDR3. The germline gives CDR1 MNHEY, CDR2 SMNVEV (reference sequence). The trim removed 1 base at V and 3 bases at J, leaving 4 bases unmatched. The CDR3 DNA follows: TGTGCCAGCAGTTTATTCTACAGGGGGCTCTACGAGCAGTACTTC. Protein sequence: CASSLFYRGLYEQYF.

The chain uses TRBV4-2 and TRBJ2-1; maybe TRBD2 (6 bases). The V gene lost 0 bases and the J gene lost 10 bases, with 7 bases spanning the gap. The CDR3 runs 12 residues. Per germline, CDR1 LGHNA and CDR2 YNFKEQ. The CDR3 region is CASSQEGREQFF. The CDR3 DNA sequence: TGTGCCAGCAGCCAAGAGGGGAGGGAGCAGTTCTTC.

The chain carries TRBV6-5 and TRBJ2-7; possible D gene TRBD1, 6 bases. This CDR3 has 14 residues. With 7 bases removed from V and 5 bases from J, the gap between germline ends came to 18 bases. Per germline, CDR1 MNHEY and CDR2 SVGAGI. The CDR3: CASTSPPGANEQYF. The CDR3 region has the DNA TGTGCCAGCACGTCCCCCCCAGGGGCGAACGAGCAGTACTTC.

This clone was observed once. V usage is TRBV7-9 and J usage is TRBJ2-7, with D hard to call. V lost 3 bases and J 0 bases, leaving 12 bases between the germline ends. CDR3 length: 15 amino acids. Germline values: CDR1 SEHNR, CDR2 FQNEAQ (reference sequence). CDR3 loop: CASSFYRVLSYEQYF. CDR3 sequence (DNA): TGTGCCAGCAGCTTTTATCGGGTACTCTCCTACGAGCAGTACTTC.

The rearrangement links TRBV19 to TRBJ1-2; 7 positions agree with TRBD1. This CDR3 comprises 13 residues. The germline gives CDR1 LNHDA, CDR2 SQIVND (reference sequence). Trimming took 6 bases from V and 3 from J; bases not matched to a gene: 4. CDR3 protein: CASSRTGDYGYTF. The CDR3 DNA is TGTGCCAGTAGCAGGACAGGAGACTATGGCTACACCTTC. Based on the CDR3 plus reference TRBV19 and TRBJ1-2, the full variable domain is DGGITQSPKYLFRKEGQNVTLSCEQNLNHDAMYWYRQDPGQGLRLIYYSQIVNDFQKGDIAEGYSVSREKKESFPLTVTSAQKNPTAFYLCASSRTGDYGYTFGSGTRLTVV.

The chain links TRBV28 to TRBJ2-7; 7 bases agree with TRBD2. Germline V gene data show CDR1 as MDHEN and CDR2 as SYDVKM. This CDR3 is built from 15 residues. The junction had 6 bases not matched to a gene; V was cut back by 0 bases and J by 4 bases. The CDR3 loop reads CASSLWVGGEYEQYF. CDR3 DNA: TGTGCCAGCAGTTTATGGGTGGGAGGGGAATACGAGCAGTACTTC.

The CDR3 sequence: CASSSGTSGSDSYNEQFF. The DNA of the CDR3 is TGTGCCAGCAGCTCCGGGACTAGCGGGAGCGATTCGTACAATGAGCAGTTCTTC. The chain has TRBV11-2 and TRBJ2-1; 14 nucleotides agree with TRBD2. The CDR3 runs to 18 residues. Germline lookup yields CDR1 SGHAT and CDR2 FQNNGV. J gave up 4 bases and V 4 bases, and 9 bases lay outside the gene matches.

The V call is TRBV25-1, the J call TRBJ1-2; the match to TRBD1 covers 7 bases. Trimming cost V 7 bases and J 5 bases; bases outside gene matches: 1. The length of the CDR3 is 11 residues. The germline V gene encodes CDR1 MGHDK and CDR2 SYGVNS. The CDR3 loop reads CASTRGYGYTF. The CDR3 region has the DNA TGTGCCAGCACCAGGGGGTATGGCTACACCTTC.

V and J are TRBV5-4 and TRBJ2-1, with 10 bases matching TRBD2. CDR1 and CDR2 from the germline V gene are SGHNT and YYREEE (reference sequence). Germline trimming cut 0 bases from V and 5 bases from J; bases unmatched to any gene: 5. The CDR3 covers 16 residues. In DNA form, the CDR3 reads TGTGCCAGCAGCTTGGTGGGACTAGCGCTACACAATGAGCAGTTCTTC. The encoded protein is CASSLVGLALHNEQFF. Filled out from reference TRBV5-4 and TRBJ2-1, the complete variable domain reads ETGVTQSPTHLIKTRGQQVTLRCSSQSGHNTVSWYQQALGQGPQFIFQYYREEENGRGNFPPRFSGLQFPNYSSELNVNALELDDSALYLCASSLVGLALHNEQFFGPGTRLTVL.

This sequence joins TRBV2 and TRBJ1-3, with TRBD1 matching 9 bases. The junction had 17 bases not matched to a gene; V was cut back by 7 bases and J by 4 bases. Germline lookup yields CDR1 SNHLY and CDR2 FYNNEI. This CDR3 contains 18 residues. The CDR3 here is CASNRNGDREYIGNTIYF. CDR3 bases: TGTGCCAGCAACCGGAATGGGGACAGGGAATATATCGGAAACACCATATATTTT.

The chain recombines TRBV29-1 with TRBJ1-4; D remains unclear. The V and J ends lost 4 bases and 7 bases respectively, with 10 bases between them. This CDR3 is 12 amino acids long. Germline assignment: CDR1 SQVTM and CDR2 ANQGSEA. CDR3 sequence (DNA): TGCAGCGTTGCTAGGGAGAGTGAAAAACTGTTTTTT. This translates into CSVARESEKLFF.

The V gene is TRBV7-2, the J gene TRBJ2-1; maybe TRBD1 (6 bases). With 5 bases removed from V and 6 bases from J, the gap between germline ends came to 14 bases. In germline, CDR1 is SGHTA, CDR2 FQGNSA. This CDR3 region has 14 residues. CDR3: CASSKGQTPNEQFF. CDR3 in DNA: TGTGCCAGCAGCAAAGGACAGACCCCCAATGAGCAGTTCTTC.

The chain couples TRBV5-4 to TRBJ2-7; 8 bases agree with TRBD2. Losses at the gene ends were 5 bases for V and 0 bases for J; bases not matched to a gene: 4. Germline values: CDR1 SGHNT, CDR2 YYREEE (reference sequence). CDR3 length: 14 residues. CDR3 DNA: TGTGCCAGCAGAGCCGGGACTAGCTCCTACGAGCAGTACTTC. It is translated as CASRAGTSSYEQYF.

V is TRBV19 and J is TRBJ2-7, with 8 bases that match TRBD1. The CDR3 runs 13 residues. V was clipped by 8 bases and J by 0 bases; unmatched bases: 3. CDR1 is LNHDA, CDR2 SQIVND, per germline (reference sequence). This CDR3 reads CASRDRSSYEQYF. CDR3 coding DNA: TGTGCCAGTCGGGACAGGAGCTCCTACGAGCAGTACTTC.

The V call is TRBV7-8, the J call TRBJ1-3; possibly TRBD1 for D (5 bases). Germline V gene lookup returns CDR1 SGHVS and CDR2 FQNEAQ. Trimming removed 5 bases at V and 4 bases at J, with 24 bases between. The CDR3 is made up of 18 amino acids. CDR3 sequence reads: CASSTKSTGTSWGNTIYF. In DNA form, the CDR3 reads TGTGCCAGCAGCACCAAAAGCACGGGGACTTCTTGGGGAAACACCATATATTTT.

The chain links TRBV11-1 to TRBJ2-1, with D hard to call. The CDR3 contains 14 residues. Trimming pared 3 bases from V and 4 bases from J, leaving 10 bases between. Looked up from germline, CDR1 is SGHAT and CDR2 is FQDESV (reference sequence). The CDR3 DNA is TGTGCCAGCAGCTTCATGGGCCAGTACAATGAGCAGTTCTTC. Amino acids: CASSFMGQYNEQFF.

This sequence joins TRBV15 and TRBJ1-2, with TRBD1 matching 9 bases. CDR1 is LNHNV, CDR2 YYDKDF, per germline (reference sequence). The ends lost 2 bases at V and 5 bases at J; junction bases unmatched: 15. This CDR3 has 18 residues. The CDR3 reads CATSRLPGQGTNVYGYTF. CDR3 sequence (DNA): TGTGCCACCAGCAGACTACCGGGACAGGGAACTAATGTGTATGGCTACACCTTC.

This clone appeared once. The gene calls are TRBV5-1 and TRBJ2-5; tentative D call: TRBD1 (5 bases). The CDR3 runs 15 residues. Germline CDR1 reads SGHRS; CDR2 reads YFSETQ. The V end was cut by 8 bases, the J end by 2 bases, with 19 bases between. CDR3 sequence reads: CASDQGISRQETQYF. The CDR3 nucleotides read TGCGCCAGTGACCAGGGAATTTCACGGCAAGAGACCCAGTACTTC. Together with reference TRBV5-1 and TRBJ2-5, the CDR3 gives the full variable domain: KAGVTQTPRYLIKTRGQQVTLSCSPISGHRSVSWYQQTPGQGLQFLFEYFSETQRNKGNFPGRFSGRQFSNSRSEMNVSTLELGDSALYLCASDQGISRQETQYFGPGTRLLVL.

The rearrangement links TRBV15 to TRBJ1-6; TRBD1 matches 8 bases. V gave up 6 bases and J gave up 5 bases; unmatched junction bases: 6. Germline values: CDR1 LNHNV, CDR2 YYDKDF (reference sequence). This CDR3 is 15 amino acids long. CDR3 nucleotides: TGTGCCACCAGACAGGGGGGCTACGATAATTCACCCCTCCACTTT. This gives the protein CATRQGGYDNSPLHF. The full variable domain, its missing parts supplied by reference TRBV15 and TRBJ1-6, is DAMVIQNPRYQVTQFGKPVTLSCSQTLNHNVMYWYQQKSSQAPKLLFHYYDKDFNNEADTPDNFQSRRPNTSFCFLDIRSPGLGDTAMYLCATRQGGYDNSPLHFGNGTRLTVT.

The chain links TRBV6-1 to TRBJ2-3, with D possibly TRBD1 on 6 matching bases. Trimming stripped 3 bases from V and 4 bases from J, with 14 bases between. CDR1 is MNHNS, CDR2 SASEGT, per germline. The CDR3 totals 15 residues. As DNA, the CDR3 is TGTGCCAGCAGTGAGACGAGGGGGTTGGCAGATACGCAGTATTTT. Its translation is CASSETRGLADTQYF.